Listed here are 21 T cell receptor beta chains from one sample, sequenced in a study of memory CD4+ T cells and cytomegalovirus serostatus. The sort gate was single viable CD3+CD4+CD8-CD45RO+ cells for memory CD4+ T cells. Libraries were prepared by immunoSEQ multiplex PCR; TCRdb keeps only in-frame clonotypes and omits some of them. The sample holds tens of thousands of clones; approximately 71% are singletons and the top ten take 0.75% to 0.9%. Sequenced: memory CD4+ T cells from blood. All receptors come from an adult in good health and CMV-seronegative.

V is TRBV5-1 and J is TRBJ2-7; D may be TRBD1 (6 bases). Per germline, CDR1 SGHRS and CDR2 YFSETQ. The CDR3 totals 13 residues. V was cut by 4 bases and J by 5 bases, with 13 bases left in between. The CDR3 coding sequence is TGCGCCAGCAGCCGCCGGGACACCCACGAGCAGTACTTC. This encodes CASSRRDTHEQYF.

This clone was detected only a few times. This sequence joins TRBV5-1 and TRBJ2-1, with TRBD1 as a possible D gene (6 bases). V lost 1 base, J lost 5 bases, and 16 bases lay in between. The CDR3 is made up of 16 amino acids. Germline CDR1 and CDR2: SGHRS and YFSETQ. Written as DNA, the CDR3 is TGCGCCAGCAGCTTGCGTGGGGGCGCGCTCAACAATGAGCAGTTCTTC. It translates to CASSLRGGALNNEQFF.

The chain combines TRBV10-2 with TRBJ2-5; 9 bases align to TRBD1. Trimming cost V 10 bases and J 5 bases; bases outside gene matches: 8. From germline, CDR1 is WSHSY and CDR2 SAAADI. This CDR3 spans 13 amino acids. The CDR3 DNA follows: TGCGCCATCGCACAGGGGGCGCGGGAGACCCAGTACTTC. Amino acids: CAIAQGARETQYF.

The rearrangement uses TRBV6-1 and TRBJ2-6, with D tentatively TRBD1 or TRBD2 (5 bases each). This CDR3 comprises 18 residues. The V gene lost 4 bases and the J gene lost 0 bases, with 16 bases spanning the gap. Germline V gives CDR1 MNHNS, CDR2 SASEGT. The CDR3 DNA sequence: TGTGCCAGCAGTGCTCGACCGGGACGGAACTCTGGGGCCAACGTCCTGACTTTC. Its protein product is CASSARPGRNSGANVLTF.

CDR3 nucleotide sequence: TGTGCCAGCAGCTTAGGGACCTCTAATTCACCCCTCCACTTT. Residues: CASSLGTSNSPLHF. The chain uses TRBV5-6 and TRBJ1-6; maybe TRBD1 (5 bases). Trimming took 2 bases from V and 6 from J, leaving 9 bases between them. The CDR3 spans 14 residues. CDR1 and CDR2 from the germline V gene are SGHDT and YYEEEE.

As regards this clone: Other DNA sequences from this sample encode an identical CDR3 as well. The chain has TRBV7-3 and TRBJ2-2, with 12 bases fitting TRBD2. The CDR3 has 18 amino acids. Germline values: CDR1 SGHTA, CDR2 FQGTGA. Trimming took 5 bases from V and 2 from J; bases not matched to a gene: 9. The CDR3 nucleotides are TGTGCCAGCAGCCCGTCTCCTAGCGGGAGGGTCAACACCGGGGAGCTGTTTTTT. Protein product: CASSPSPSGRVNTGELFF.

V gene TRBV5-1 combines with J gene TRBJ1-2; the match to TRBD1 covers 9 bases. The CDR3 covers 14 residues. CDR1 and CDR2 (germline): SGHRS, YFSETQ. Unmatched junction bases numbered 2, after V lost 3 bases and J lost 2 bases. Here the CDR3 reads CASSSGTGNYGYTF. CDR3 bases: TGCGCCAGCAGCTCCGGGACAGGGAACTATGGCTACACCTTC.

This chain links TRBV6-5 with TRBJ2-7; perhaps TRBD2 as D (5 bases). This CDR3 is 14 amino acids long. Germline V gene lookup returns CDR1 MNHEY and CDR2 SVGAGI. Trimming cost V 7 bases and J 5 bases, with 18 bases left between them. The CDR3 loop is CASIREGGSNEQYF. CDR3 sequence (DNA): TGTGCCAGCATCCGTGAGGGCGGATCTAACGAGCAGTACTTC.

This chain connects TRBV4-1 to TRBJ1-4; 8 bases are shared with TRBD1. Trimming cost V 2 bases and J 8 bases; bases outside gene matches: 7. Germline CDR1 and CDR2: MGHRA and YSYEKL. This CDR3 comprises 15 residues. Here the CDR3 reads CASSQSGTGREKLFF. The CDR3 region has the DNA TGCGCCAGCAGCCAATCAGGGACAGGAAGGGAAAAACTGTTTTTT.

The chain's CDR3 is CASSPGTGSYEQYF. The CDR3 nucleotides read TGTGCCAGCAGCCCGGGGACAGGGTCCTACGAGCAGTACTTC. V usage is TRBV7-3 and J usage is TRBJ2-7; TRBD1 agrees at 9 bases. CDR3 length: 14 amino acids. With V trimmed by 5 bases and J by 1 base, 3 bases remained unmatched. Germline V gene data show CDR1 as SGHTA and CDR2 as FQGTGA.

The chain has TRBV7-8 and TRBJ2-7, with TRBD2 matching 7 bases. Germline values: CDR1 SGHVS, CDR2 FQNEAQ. The V gene end was trimmed by 2 bases and the J gene end by 2 bases; junction bases not matched to a gene: 3. CDR3 size: 14 residues. The CDR3 DNA sequence: TGTGCCAGCAGCTTATCAGCGGGAACCTACGAGCAGTACTTC. It is translated as CASSLSAGTYEQYF.

This clone turned up a few times. The CDR3 DNA is TGTGCCAGCAGCTTGGACCCAGGGCCTAACACTGAAGCTTTCTTT. It codes for CASSLDPGPNTEAFF. This chain joins TRBV5-4 and TRBJ1-1; D might be TRBD1 (5 bases). The ends were cut back, 0 bases at V and 2 bases at J, with 11 bases in the middle. The CDR3 runs 15 residues. Germline CDR1 is SGHNT and CDR2 is YYREEE (reference sequence).

The chain carries TRBV5-6 and TRBJ2-3; 8 nucleotides align to TRBD1. J was trimmed by 1 base and V by 2 bases; bases with no gene match: 6. Germline CDR1 reads SGHDT; CDR2 reads YYEEEE. The CDR3 has 16 amino acids. CDR3 sequence (DNA): TGTGCCAGCAGCTTCCGGACAGGGTGGGGCACAGATACGCAGTATTTT. This gives the protein CASSFRTGWGTDTQYF. The variable domain in full, completed from reference TRBV5-6 and TRBJ2-3, reads DAGVTQSPTHLIKTRGQQVTLRCSPKSGHDTVSWYQQALGQGPQFIFQYYEEEERQRGNFPDRFSGHQFPNYSSELNVNALLLGDSALYLCASSFRTGWGTDTQYFGPGTRLTVL.

The count of this clone is one. The gene calls are TRBV7-2 and TRBJ1-4; D not certain. This CDR3 contains 16 residues. Looked up from germline, CDR1 is SGHTA and CDR2 is FQGNSA. Trimming removed 4 bases at V and 8 bases at J, with 20 bases between. CDR3 sequence: CASSSLGSGSGEKLFF. The CDR3 DNA follows: TGTGCCAGCAGCTCCCTAGGGTCGGGAAGTGGGGAAAAACTGTTTTTT.

The chain is built from TRBV7-9 and TRBJ1-1; unclear D gene. The V gene lost 5 bases and the J gene lost 1 base, with 26 bases spanning the gap. The CDR3 runs 19 residues. The germline gives CDR1 SEHNR, CDR2 FQNEAQ (reference sequence). CDR3 DNA: TGTGCCAGCAGCCTACTCGAGTCGGTAGTCTCCCTTAAGAACACTGAAGCTTTCTTT. Residues: CASSLLESVVSLKNTEAFF.

The J gene is TRBJ2-7, the V gene TRBV6-1, with 9 bases matching TRBD1. V shed 7 bases, J shed 3 bases, and the junction held 7 bases outside the gene matches. Germline V gene lookup returns CDR1 MNHNS and CDR2 SASEGT. The CDR3 totals 14 residues. In nucleotides, the CDR3 is TGTGCCAGCATCAAGGACAGGGGTTTCTACGAGCAGTACTTC. This gives the protein CASIKDRGFYEQYF.

The chain recombines TRBV15 with TRBJ2-7; D call uncertain. Germline lookup yields CDR1 LNHNV and CDR2 YYDKDF (reference sequence). V shed 4 bases and J shed 9 bases, with 16 bases lying between them. CDR3 length equals 13 residues. CDR3 sequence (DNA): TGTGCCACCAGCACCGTGGGCCAGGCGGTGCAGTACTTC. It specifies CATSTVGQAVQYF. The full variable domain, completed using reference TRBV15 and TRBJ2-7, is DAMVIQNPRYQVTQFGKPVTLSCSQTLNHNVMYWYQQKSSQAPKLLFHYYDKDFNNEADTPDNFQSRRPNTSFCFLDIRSPGLGDTAMYLCATSTVGQAVQYFGPGTRLTVT.

This clone was seen once. V is TRBV28 and J is TRBJ1-2, with TRBD1 matching 10 bases. V lost 8 bases, J lost 7 bases, and 7 bases stayed unmatched. This CDR3 spans 13 amino acids. CDR1 is MDHEN, CDR2 SYDVKM, per germline. CDR3: CASAAGQGVGYTF. The CDR3 nucleotides are TGTGCCAGCGCGGCAGGACAGGGGGTTGGCTACACCTTC.

In its sample, this clone is medium-sized (0.01 to 0.1%). The chain recombines TRBV19 with TRBJ1-1; TRBD1 might be the D (6 bases). V was cut by 5 bases and J by 9 bases, with 16 bases left in between. The CDR3 contains 13 residues. CDR1 LNHDA and CDR2 SQIVND come from the germline V gene (reference sequence). CDR3 sequence: CASSSTGQDKAFF. In nucleotides, the CDR3 is TGTGCCAGTAGTTCGACAGGCCAAGATAAAGCTTTCTTT.

The chain joins TRBV5-1 to TRBJ2-7; the D is unclear. In germline, CDR1 is SGHRS, CDR2 YFSETQ. The CDR3 totals 13 residues. Trimming pared 0 bases from V and 2 bases from J, leaving 6 bases between. The CDR3 loop reads CASSLEGTYEQYF. CDR3 nucleotides: TGCGCCAGCAGCTTGGAGGGAACCTACGAGCAGTACTTC.

The rearrangement links TRBV4-3 to TRBJ2-5; D may be TRBD1 or TRBD2 (5 bases each). Germline V gene lookup returns CDR1 LGHNA and CDR2 YSLEER. CDR3 length: 14 amino acids. V was trimmed by 4 bases and J by 2 bases, leaving 11 bases between them. CDR3 sequence (DNA): TGCGCCAGCAGCCCTGGGACCTTACAAGAGACCCAGTACTTC. This codes for CASSPGTLQETQYF.